The 27 T cell receptor beta chains listed next were all sequenced from one sample in a study of CD8+CD57+ T cells in acquired aplastic anemia. Patients who underwent sequencing had shown CD8+CD57+ cell expansion by flow cytometry. The use of genomic DNA as template underpinned the TCR beta VDJ and CDR3 profiling. TCRdb re-called the reads with MiXCR, one entry per CDR3 protein. The data show approximately 300,000 distinct CDR3 sequences, roughly 53% seen once. Sequencing was performed on sorted CD4+, CD8+, or CD8+CD57+ T cells (not recorded which) from PBMCs. Every receptor here comes from a human donor with aplastic anemia.

The rearrangement joins TRBV7-2 to TRBJ2-7; D could derive from TRBD1 or TRBD2 (5 bases each). Germline values: CDR1 SGHTA, CDR2 FQGNSA. V was pared by 5 bases and J by 3 bases, with 14 bases between. The CDR3 totals 14 residues. The CDR3 region is CASSPPGTNYEQYF. The CDR3 DNA is TGTGCCAGCAGCCCCCCGGGGACGAACTACGAGCAGTACTTC.

This clonotype has only a few counts. V gene TRBV2 combines with J gene TRBJ2-5; D may be TRBD1 (5 bases). Germline V gene lookup returns CDR1 SNHLY and CDR2 FYNNEI. Trimming took off 6 bases at V and 4 bases at J, with 15 bases between the two ends. The CDR3 is made up of 14 amino acids. CDR3 amino acids: CASRGRVRGETQYF. CDR3 nucleotide sequence: TGTGCCAGCAGGGGCAGGGTGCGAGGAGAGACCCAGTACTTC.

This clonotype has just one count. The chain recombines TRBV7-2 with TRBJ1-4, with D uncertain. Germline lookup yields CDR1 SGHTA and CDR2 FQGNSA. Trimming shortened V by 6 bases and J by 0 bases, and 11 bases separated the two germline ends. The CDR3 is 15 residues long. The CDR3 DNA sequence: TGTGCCAGCAGTCTCGAGGCCCCAACTAATGAAAAACTGTTTTTT. This gives the protein CASSLEAPTNEKLFF.

This clonotype has a handful of counts. The DNA of the CDR3 is TGCAGTGCTAGATCGTGGGGGAGACAGGGCCACGAGCAGTACTTC. It yields the protein CSARSWGRQGHEQYF. This sequence joins TRBV20-1 and TRBJ2-7; the match to TRBD1 covers 7 bases. CDR3 length: 15 residues. Per germline, CDR1 DFQATT and CDR2 SNEGSKA (reference sequence). Trimming cost V 2 bases and J 5 bases; bases outside gene matches: 12.

This clonotype was seen ten or more times. The chain uses TRBV7-8 and TRBJ1-6, with TRBD1 matching 7 bases. CDR1 is SGHVS, CDR2 FQNEAQ, per germline. This CDR3 is 15 amino acids long. J lost 10 bases, V lost 7 bases, and 13 bases had no gene match. The CDR3 nucleotides read TGTGCCAGCACCAGACAGGGAATGATGAGCTCACCCCTCCACTTT. Protein product: CASTRQGMMSSPLHF.

The chain combines TRBV5-1 with TRBJ1-1; D unclear. From germline, CDR1 is SGHRS and CDR2 YFSETQ. V was trimmed by 0 bases and J by 5 bases, leaving 8 bases between them. The CDR3 is made up of 13 amino acids. The CDR3 DNA sequence: TGCGCCAGCAGCTTGGATCCACGGACTGAAGCTTTCTTT. Translation gives CASSLDPRTEAFF.

The sample holds many counts of this clonotype. The CDR3 here is CASSRDRSYGYTF. The CDR3 nucleotides are TGTGCCAGCTCCAGGGACAGATCCTATGGCTACACCTTC. This chain connects TRBV18 to TRBJ1-2, with 7 bases aligning to TRBD1. CDR1 and CDR2 from the germline V gene are KGHSH and LQKENI. This CDR3 is 13 amino acids long. V lost 6 bases to trimming and J lost 4 bases; unmatched junction nucleotides: 5.

This clonotype has only one observation. V is TRBV5-1 and J is TRBJ2-1; 8 bases match TRBD2. CDR1 and CDR2 (germline): SGHRS, YFSETQ. The CDR3 has 17 amino acids. V shed 4 bases, J shed 0 bases, and the junction held 9 bases outside the gene matches. The CDR3 DNA follows: TGCGCCAGCAGCCACGGGGGGGGGATGAGCTCCTACAATGAGCAGTTCTTC. Its translation is CASSHGGGMSSYNEQFF.

This clonotype appeared many times. This sequence joins TRBV27 and TRBJ2-1; D unclear. V lost 7 bases to trimming and J lost 11 bases, with 18 bases between them. CDR1 MNHEY and CDR2 SMNVEV come from the germline V gene (reference sequence). The CDR3 covers 13 residues. The CDR3 nucleotides are TGTGCCAGCAATGCACTATACCCAACAAAGCAGTTCTTC. Residues: CASNALYPTKQFF.

This clonotype occurred many times. This chain uses TRBV10-2 with TRBJ2-7; D is uncertain. Trimming cost V 3 bases and J 3 bases, with 15 bases left between them. Germline V gene data show CDR1 as WSHSY and CDR2 as SAAADI. CDR3 length: 15 amino acids. CDR3 amino acids: CASSDVSGRNYEQYF. CDR3 nucleotide sequence: TGCGCCAGCAGTGATGTGTCTGGCAGGAACTACGAGCAGTACTTC.

This clonotype has just a few counts. It may be a read error: a sequence one base away is much more abundant. This chain joins TRBV6-5 and TRBJ1-2, with a tentative D call TRBD1 (6 bases). The CDR3 is made up of 16 amino acids. Germline V gives CDR1 MNHEY, CDR2 SVGAGI. V was pared by 11 bases and J by 4 bases, with 26 bases between. CDR3 amino acids: CACRGGREEAGYGYTF. The CDR3 bases are TGTGCCTGCCGAGGGGGGAGGGAAGAGGCGGGCTATGGCTACACCTTC.

The V and J genes are TRBV20-1 and TRBJ1-3; D perhaps matches TRBD1 (6 bases). V shed 3 bases and J shed 4 bases, with 16 bases lying between them. The CDR3 totals 15 residues. In germline, CDR1 is DFQATT, CDR2 SNEGSKA (reference sequence). In DNA form, the CDR3 reads TGCAGTGCTAGTACTGTAACAGGGTCCGGAAACACCATATATTTT. This translates into CSASTVTGSGNTIYF.

This clonotype was found a few times. V and J are TRBV12-3 or TRBV12-4 and TRBJ2-1; 9 bases agree with TRBD1. The V segment lost 5 bases and the J segment 7 bases; nucleotides outside the gene matches: 6. This CDR3 region has 14 residues. The CDR3 DNA reads TGTGCCAGCAGTCCTCCGACAGGGGGAAATGAGCAGTTCTTC. Its protein product is CASSPPTGGNEQFF.

The chain carries TRBV10-3 and TRBJ1-1, with D possibly matching TRBD1 (6 bases). Trimming left V 6 bases short and J 5 bases short, with 13 bases between. The CDR3 loop spans 13 amino acids. Per germline, CDR1 ENHRY and CDR2 SYGVKD. As DNA, the CDR3 is TGTGCCATCAGAGACCCAGGGGTTACTGAAGCTTTCTTT. Encoded protein: CAIRDPGVTEAFF.

This clonotype appeared many times. The V call is TRBV27, the J call TRBJ2-5, with D perhaps TRBD2 (5 bases). V lost 4 bases to trimming and J lost 4 bases, with 16 bases between them. Germline CDR1 and CDR2: MNHEY and SMNVEV (reference sequence). The CDR3 is 15 residues long. CDR3 bases: TGTGCCAGCAGTTCCTACCTCGATGGGAGAGAGACCCAGTACTTC. Translated: CASSSYLDGRETQYF.

The J gene is TRBJ2-5, the V gene TRBV5-1, with D perhaps given as TRBD1 or TRBD2 (6 bases each). Germline-derived CDR1 and CDR2 are SGHRS and YFSETQ. The V end was cut by 3 bases, the J end by 5 bases, with 14 bases between. The CDR3 covers 14 residues. This CDR3 is CASSYTTGRETQYF. The CDR3 DNA reads as TGCGCCAGCAGCTATACCACAGGGAGGGAGACCCAGTACTTC.

This clonotype has only a few counts. The genes are TRBV7-2 and TRBJ1-1; weak D call: TRBD1 (5 bases). The CDR3 runs to 15 residues. The germline V and J ends were trimmed by 3 bases and 1 base, with 12 bases remaining between them. Germline V lookup: CDR1 SGHTA, CDR2 FQGNSA. This CDR3 is CASSFGGPRNTEAFF. The CDR3 DNA reads TGTGCCAGCAGCTTTGGGGGACCACGGAACACTGAAGCTTTCTTT.

Of note for this clonotype: This may arise from a read error, as a much more abundant clone is one base away. This chain uses TRBV6-1 with TRBJ1-5; 9 nucleotides line up with TRBD1. Per the germline V gene, CDR1 is MNHNS and CDR2 is SASEGT. The CDR3 extends over 14 amino acids. The CDR3 region is CAGSGDRAGQPQHF. The CDR3 nucleotides read TGTGCCGGCAGTGGGGACAGGGCGGGTCAGCCCCAGCATTTT.

The chain recombines TRBV20-1 with TRBJ2-5; D is perhaps TRBD2 (6 bases). Trimming took off 6 bases at V and 1 base at J, with 9 bases between the two ends. CDR1 is DFQATT, CDR2 SNEGSKA, per germline (reference sequence). The CDR3 is 12 residues long. Written as DNA, the CDR3 is TGCAGTGCGCGGGACCTCCAAGAGACCCAGTACTTC. Protein sequence: CSARDLQETQYF.

This clonotype was observed many times. The rearrangement joins TRBV4-1 to TRBJ1-4, with D unresolved. The CDR3 runs to 15 residues. V lost 0 bases and J 4 bases, leaving 9 bases between the germline ends. Germline V gene sequence: CDR1 MGHRA, CDR2 YSYEKL. CDR3 amino acids: CASSQDVAYNEKLFF. CDR3 nucleotides: TGCGCCAGCAGCCAAGATGTGGCTTATAATGAAAAACTGTTTTTT.

The chain carries TRBV12-3 or TRBV12-4 and TRBJ2-7; D is unresolved. V was shortened by 3 bases and J by 6 bases, with 6 bases between the two germline ends. The CDR3 sequence is 11 residues long. This CDR3 is CASSFGPEQYF. The CDR3 region has the DNA TGTGCCAGCAGTTTTGGGCCCGAGCAGTACTTC.

The genes are TRBV19 and TRBJ2-1; possibly TRBD1 or TRBD2 for D (5 bases each). Trimming shortened V by 4 bases and J by 10 bases, and 17 bases separated the two germline ends. CDR1 LNHDA and CDR2 SQIVND come from the germline V gene (reference sequence). The CDR3 is 14 amino acids. The CDR3 is CASSTGTGLGEQFF. The CDR3 DNA is TGTGCCAGTAGTACGGGAACAGGCCTGGGAGAGCAGTTCTTC.

On this clonotype itself: The CDR3 does not end in the conserved phenylalanine or tryptophan, so this is likely a read error. The rearrangement uses TRBV2 and TRBJ1-2, with D tentatively TRBD1 (6 bases). The CDR3 is 14 amino acids. The germline V gene encodes CDR1 SNHLY and CDR2 FYNNEI. Trimming left V 6 bases short and J 5 bases short, with 16 bases between. The CDR3 here is CASSKRRGLYGYTL. In DNA, the CDR3 is TGTGCCAGCAGCAAACGCAGGGGCCTATATGGCTACACCCTC.

The chain uses TRBV20-1 and TRBJ1-1; 7 bases are shared with TRBD1. This CDR3 is 12 amino acids long. Germline V gives CDR1 DFQATT, CDR2 SNEGSKA (reference sequence). V lost 5 bases, J lost 1 base, and 1 base stayed unmatched. The CDR3 region has the DNA TGCAGTGCTCGGACAGGGAACACTGAAGCTTTCTTT. Translated, it gives CSARTGNTEAFF.

In this sample, this clonotype turned up once. This chain connects TRBV2 to TRBJ2-1; 13 bases are shared with TRBD2. Germline values: CDR1 SNHLY, CDR2 FYNNEI. Trimming removed 5 bases from V and 9 bases from J; junction bases left unmatched: 4. The CDR3 is 14 residues long. The CDR3: CASSILAGGPEQFF. The CDR3 bases are TGTGCCAGCAGTATACTAGCGGGGGGGCCTGAGCAGTTCTTC.

This chain uses TRBV6-1 with TRBJ1-1; D gene uncertain. From germline, CDR1 is MNHNS and CDR2 SASEGT. The CDR3 is 14 amino acids. The V end was cut by 1 base, the J end by 1 base, with 7 bases between. CDR3 nucleotides: TGTGCCAGCAGTGAAGAAGCAGGGAACACTGAAGCTTTCTTT. Its translation is CASSEEAGNTEAFF.

The CDR3 loop is CASHHGRTSGGDVAKNIQYF. The CDR3 coding sequence is TGTGCCAGCCACCATGGTAGGACTAGCGGGGGGGATGTAGCCAAAAACATTCAGTACTTC. J is TRBJ2-4 and V is TRBV9; 15 positions match TRBD2. The CDR3 length is 20 residues. Germline V lookup: CDR1 SGDLS, CDR2 YYNGEE. V lost 7 bases to trimming and J lost 0 bases; unmatched junction nucleotides: 14.